The clone carrying this T cell receptor (beta chain) has more than one count but fewer than ten. The source of the sample is a study of blood T cells in healthy people across ages. For the second PCR, which ran for 7 to 11 cycles, a sample-barcoded 5' primer and a J-beta primer mix were used. TCRdb re-called the 5' RACE reads with MiXCR, one entry per CDR3 protein. Counted here are about 620,000 distinct CDR3 sequences, more than 45% occurring once; the ten biggest clones make up roughly 12%. Germline loops: CDR1 DFQATT, CDR2 SNEGSKA (reference sequence). J gave up 4 bases and V 6 bases, and 12 bases lay outside the gene matches. The CDR3 has 16 amino acids. They isolated at least 7 million PBMCs from each sample.

The receptor was isolated from a woman older than 75 in good health. Sequenced material: blood. The chain combines TRBV20-1 with TRBJ2-2; TRBD1 aligns across 9 bases. The CDR3 loop reads CSALSPGTGRTGELFF. The DNA for the CDR3 is TGCAGTGCCCTCAGTCCCGGGACAGGGCGCACCGGGGAGCTGTTTTTT.